This T cell receptor (beta chain) appears in the sequencing data of a study of cytomegalovirus exposure and HLA in healthy donors. The repertoire was sequenced with immunoSEQ multiplex PCR; TCRdb's copy has only in-frame clones and lacks some. This table has 160,000 or so clones, 88% appearing once. The donors were members of the validation cohort comprising over a hundred subjects, separate from the roughly 700-subject first cohort. Sequencing was done on a sample of PBMCs. The sequence derives from a man younger than 35 in good health and CMV-seronegative.

CDR3 protein: CASSIPLGPSPSNYGYTF. CDR3 sequence (DNA): TGTGCCAGCAGCATCCCCCTGGGGCCATCACCAAGTAACTATGGCTACACCTTC. The chain is built from TRBV5-4 and TRBJ1-2; the D gene is possibly TRBD1 (5 bases). The CDR3 covers 18 residues. Between the trimmed V and J ends, which lost 4 bases and 1 base, there was a span of 23 bases. Germline assignment: CDR1 SGHNT and CDR2 YYREEE (reference sequence). The full variable domain, with the rest looked up from reference TRBV5-4 and TRBJ1-2, is ETGVTQSPTHLIKTRGQQVTLRCSSQSGHNTVSWYQQALGQGPQFIFQYYREEENGRGNFPPRFSGLQFPNYSSELNVNALELDDSALYLCASSIPLGPSPSNYGYTFGSGTRLTVV.